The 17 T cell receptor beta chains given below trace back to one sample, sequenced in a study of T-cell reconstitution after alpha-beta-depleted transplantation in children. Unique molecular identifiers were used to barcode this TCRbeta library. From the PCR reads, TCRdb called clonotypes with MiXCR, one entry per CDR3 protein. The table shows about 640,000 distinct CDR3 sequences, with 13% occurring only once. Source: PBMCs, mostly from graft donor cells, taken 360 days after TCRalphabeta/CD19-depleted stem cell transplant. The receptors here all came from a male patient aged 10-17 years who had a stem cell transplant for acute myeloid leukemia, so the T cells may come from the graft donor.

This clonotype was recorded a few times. CDR3 amino acids: CASSSFWDRADYGYTF. The DNA of the CDR3 is TGTGCCAGCAGCTCCTTTTGGGACAGGGCTGACTATGGCTACACCTTC. The rearrangement joins TRBV7-2 to TRBJ1-2, with 9 nucleotides matching TRBD1. The germline V gene has CDR1 SGHTA and CDR2 FQGNSA. V trimming: 4 bases; J trimming: 3 bases; junction bases outside the gene matches: 9. The CDR3 covers 16 residues.

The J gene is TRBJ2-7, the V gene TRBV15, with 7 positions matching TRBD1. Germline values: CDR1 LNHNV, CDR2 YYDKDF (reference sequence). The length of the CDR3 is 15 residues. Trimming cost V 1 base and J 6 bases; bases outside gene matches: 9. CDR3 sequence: CATSRVQGTATEQYF. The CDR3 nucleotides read TGTGCCACCAGCAGAGTTCAAGGGACAGCTACCGAGCAGTACTTC.

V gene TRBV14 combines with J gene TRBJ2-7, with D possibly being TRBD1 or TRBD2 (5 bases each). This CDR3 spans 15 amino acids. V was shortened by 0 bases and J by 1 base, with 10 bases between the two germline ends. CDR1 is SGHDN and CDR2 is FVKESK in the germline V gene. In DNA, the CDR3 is TGTGCCAGCAGCCAAGATCCAGGGAGTTCCTACGAGCAGTACTTC. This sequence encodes CASSQDPGSSYEQYF.

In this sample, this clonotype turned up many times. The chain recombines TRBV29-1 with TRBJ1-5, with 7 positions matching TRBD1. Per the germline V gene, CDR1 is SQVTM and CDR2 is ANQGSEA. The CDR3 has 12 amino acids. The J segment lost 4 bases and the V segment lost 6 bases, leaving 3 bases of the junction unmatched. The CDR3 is CSVVDRNQPQHF. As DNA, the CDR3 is TGCAGCGTCGTGGACAGGAATCAGCCCCAGCATTTT.

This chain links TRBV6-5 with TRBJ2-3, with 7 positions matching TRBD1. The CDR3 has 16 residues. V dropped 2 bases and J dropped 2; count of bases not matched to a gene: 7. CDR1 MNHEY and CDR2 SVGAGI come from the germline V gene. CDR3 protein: CASSYPGTGATDTQYF. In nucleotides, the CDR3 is TGTGCCAGCAGTTACCCCGGCACAGGGGCCACAGATACGCAGTATTTT.

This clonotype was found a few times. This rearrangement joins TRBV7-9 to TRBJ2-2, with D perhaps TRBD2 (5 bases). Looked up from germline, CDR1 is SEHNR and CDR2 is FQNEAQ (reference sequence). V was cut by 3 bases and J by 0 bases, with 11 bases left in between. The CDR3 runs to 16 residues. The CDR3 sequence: CASSLQSGTNTGELFF. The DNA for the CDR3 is TGTGCCAGCAGCTTGCAGAGCGGAACGAACACCGGGGAGCTGTTTTTT.

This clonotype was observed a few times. CDR3 nucleotide sequence: TGTGCCAGCAGCTTAGGGGGGGCGGCAGTGAACACTGAAGCTTTCTTT. This encodes CASSLGGAAVNTEAFF. The rearrangement links TRBV7-6 to TRBJ1-1; TRBD1 is a possible D gene (6 bases). V shed 1 base and J shed 0 bases, with 12 bases lying between them. The germline CDR1 and CDR2 sequences are SGHVS and FNYEAQ. This CDR3 has 16 amino acids. Together with reference TRBV7-6 and TRBJ1-1, the CDR3 gives the full variable domain: GAGVSQSPRYKVTKRGQDVALRCDPISGHVSLYWYRQALGQGPEFLTYFNYEAQQDKSGLPNDRFSAERPEGSISTLTIQRTEQRDSAMYRCASSLGGAAVNTEAFFGQGTRLTVV.

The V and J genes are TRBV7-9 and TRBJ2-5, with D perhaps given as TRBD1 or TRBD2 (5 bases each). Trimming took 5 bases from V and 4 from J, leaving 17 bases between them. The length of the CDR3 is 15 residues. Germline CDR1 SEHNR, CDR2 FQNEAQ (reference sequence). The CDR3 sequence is CASSLPGPRGETQYF. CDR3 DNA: TGTGCCAGCAGCCTCCCGGGACCTCGGGGAGAGACCCAGTACTTC.

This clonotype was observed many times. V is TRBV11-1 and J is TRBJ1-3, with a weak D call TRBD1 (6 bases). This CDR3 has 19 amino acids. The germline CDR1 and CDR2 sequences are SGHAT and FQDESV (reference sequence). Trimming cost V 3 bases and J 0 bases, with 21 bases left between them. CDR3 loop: CASSFLGGAIRTSGNTIYF. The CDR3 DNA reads TGTGCCAGCAGCTTTCTCGGGGGGGCCATACGGACCTCTGGAAACACCATATATTTT.

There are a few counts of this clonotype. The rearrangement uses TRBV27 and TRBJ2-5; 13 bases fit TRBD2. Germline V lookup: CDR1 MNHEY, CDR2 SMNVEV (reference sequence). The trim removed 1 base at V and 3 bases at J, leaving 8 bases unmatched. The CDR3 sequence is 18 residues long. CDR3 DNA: TGTGCCAGCAGTTTATATTCGGTGACTAGCGGGAGGAAAGAGACCCAGTACTTC. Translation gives CASSLYSVTSGRKETQYF.

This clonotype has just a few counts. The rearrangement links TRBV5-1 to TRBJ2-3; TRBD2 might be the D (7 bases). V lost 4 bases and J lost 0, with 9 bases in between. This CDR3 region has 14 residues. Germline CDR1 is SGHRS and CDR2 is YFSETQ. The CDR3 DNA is TGCGCCAGCAGCGGGGGGGCGAGCACAGATACGCAGTATTTT. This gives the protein CASSGGASTDTQYF.

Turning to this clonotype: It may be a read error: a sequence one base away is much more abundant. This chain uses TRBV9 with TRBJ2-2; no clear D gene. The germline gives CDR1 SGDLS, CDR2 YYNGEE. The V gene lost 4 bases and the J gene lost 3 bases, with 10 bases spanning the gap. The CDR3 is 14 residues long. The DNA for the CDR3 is TGTGCCAGCAGCCCCCACGTACACACCGGGGAGCTGTTTTTT. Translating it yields CASSPHVHTGELFF. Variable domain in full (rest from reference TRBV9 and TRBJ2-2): DSGVTQTPKHLITATGQRVTLRCSPRSGDLSVYWYQQSLDQGLQFLIQYYNGEERAKGNILERFSAQQFPDLHSELNLSSLELGDSALYFCASSPHVHTGELFFGEGSRLTVL.

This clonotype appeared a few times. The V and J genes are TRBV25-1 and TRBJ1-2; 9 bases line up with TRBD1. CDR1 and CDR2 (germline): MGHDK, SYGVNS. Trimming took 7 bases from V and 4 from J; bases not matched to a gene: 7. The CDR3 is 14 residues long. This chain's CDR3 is CASIPPGQGYGYTF. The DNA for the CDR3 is TGTGCCAGCATCCCCCCGGGACAGGGCTATGGCTACACCTTC.

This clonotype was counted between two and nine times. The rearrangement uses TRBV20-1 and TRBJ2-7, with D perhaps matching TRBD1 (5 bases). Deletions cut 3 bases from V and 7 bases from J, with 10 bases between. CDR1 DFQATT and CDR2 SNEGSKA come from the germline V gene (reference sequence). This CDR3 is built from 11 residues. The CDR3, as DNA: TGCAGTGCTAGTCAGGGCCATGAGCAGTACTTC. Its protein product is CSASQGHEQYF.

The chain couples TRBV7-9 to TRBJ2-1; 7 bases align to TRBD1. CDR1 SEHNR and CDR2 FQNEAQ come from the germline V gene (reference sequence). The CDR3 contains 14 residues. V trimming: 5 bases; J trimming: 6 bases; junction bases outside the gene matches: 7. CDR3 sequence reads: CASSPSTGFNEQFF. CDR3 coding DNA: TGTGCCAGCAGCCCCTCGACAGGGTTCAATGAGCAGTTCTTC.

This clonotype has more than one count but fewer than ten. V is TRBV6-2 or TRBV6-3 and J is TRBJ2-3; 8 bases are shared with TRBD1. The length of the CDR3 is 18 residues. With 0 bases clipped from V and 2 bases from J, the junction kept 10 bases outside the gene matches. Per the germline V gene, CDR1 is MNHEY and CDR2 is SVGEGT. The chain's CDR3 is CASSYSPIGDRFTDTQYF. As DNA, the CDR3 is TGTGCCAGCAGTTACTCCCCCATCGGGGACAGGTTCACAGATACGCAGTATTTT.

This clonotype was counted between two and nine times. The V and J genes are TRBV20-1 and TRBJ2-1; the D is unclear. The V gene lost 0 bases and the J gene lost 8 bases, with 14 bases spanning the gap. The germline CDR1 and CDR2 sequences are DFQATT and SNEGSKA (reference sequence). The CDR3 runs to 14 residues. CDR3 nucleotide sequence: TGCAGTGCTAGAGATCTTCGGTCGGTGGATGAGCAGTTCTTC. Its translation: CSARDLRSVDEQFF.